This is a list of T cell receptor beta chains from one sample in a study of cytomegalovirus exposure and HLA in healthy donors. This table comes from immunoSEQ multiplex PCR, and its TCRdb copy is limited to in-frame clones, with some not included. The data contain tens of thousands of clones, about 80% of them singletons. Material for sequencing was PBMCs. The receptors come from a female donor in good health and CMV-seronegative. The CDR3 runs from the conserved cysteine through the conserved F or W. The D gene is left open where the match is weak. The size entry is marked missing in some rows and otherwise reads once, few, many or a size class.

TRBJ2-3 TRBD2 TRBV7-3 . TGTGCCAGCAGCTTAACTAGCGGGTTCACAGATACGCAGTATTTT CASSLTSGFTDTQYF
TRBJ1-5 TRBD1 TRBV6-5 . TGTGCCAGCAGTAGGACAGGGTTCAATCAGCCCCAGCATTTT CASSRTGFNQPQHF
TRBJ1-1 TRBD1 TRBV2 . TGTGCCAGCCTCGACAGGGACTGTGAAGCTTTCTTT CASLDRDCEAFF
TRBJ1-4 . TRBV28 . TGTGCCAGCTCAGCAGGGTCGACTAATGAAAAACTGTTTTTT CASSAGSTNEKLFF
TRBJ1-1 . TRBV19 . TGTGCCAGTAAGGATAGCCCGTACACTGAAGCTTTCTTT CASKDSPYTEAFF
TRBJ1-1 . TRBV27 . TGTGCCAGCAGTGCACCGGGGGACACTGAAGCTTTCTTT CASSAPGDTEAFF
TRBJ2-2 . TRBV18 . TGTGCCAGCTCACCTACCCTCCCGGGCACCGGGGAGCTGTTTTTT CASSPTLPGTGELFF
TRBJ2-1 TRBD1 TRBV25-1 . TGTGCCAGCAGTGGCCGCAGGGGGACAGGGGCGAGCGATGAGCAGTTCTTC CASSGRRGTGASDEQFF
TRBJ1-2 TRBD1 TRBV5-4 once TGTGCCAGCAGCAGCCCGGGACAGGGGGCCGGTGGCTACACCTTC CASSSPGQGAGGYTF
TRBJ1-1 . TRBV4-1 . TGCGCCAGCAGCAGGCGGGACCGGGCCTTAGGGGACACTGAAGCTTTCTTT CASSRRDRALGDTEAFF
TRBJ1-2 TRBD1 TRBV7-9 once TGTGCCAGCAGCCCCCCTAGACAGGGGGCCGATGGCTACACCTTC CASSPPRQGADGYTF
TRBJ2-3 TRBD2 TRBV9 . TGTGCCAGCAGCGTAGCGATCGGGGGGGCCACAGATACGCAGTATTTT CASSVAIGGATDTQYF
TRBJ2-7 TRBD1 TRBV6-1 . TGTGCCAGCATGAGGACAGGGATTGCCTACGAGCAGTACTTC CASMRTGIAYEQYF
TRBJ1-3 . TRBV19 . TGTGCCAGTAGTATAAGTGCCAGTTCCTCTGGAAACACCATATATTTT CASSISASSSGNTIYF
TRBJ1-1 . TRBV29-1 . TGCAGCGTGCCCTCCCCAAGTTCAGTGAACACTGAAGCTTTCTTT CSVPSPSSVNTEAFF
TRBJ1-1 . TRBV2 . TGTGCCAGCAGGGAGGAGACTGAAGCTTTCTTT CASREETEAFF
TRBJ1-2 . TRBV20-1 . TGCAGTGCTATCTGGGGAGGAGGCTACACCTTC CSAIWGGGYTF
TRBJ2-1 TRBD2 TRBV13 . TGTGCCAGCAGCTTATACCGAGCGGGGAATGAGCAGTTCTTC CASSLYRAGNEQFF
TRBJ2-6 . TRBV7-2 . TGTGCCAGCAGCTTCGGGGGTAGTGGGGCCAACGTCCTGACTTTC CASSFGGSGANVLTF
TRBJ2-2 . TRBV7-3 . TGTGCCAGCAGCTTAAAGCCCGGGGAGCTGTTTTTT CASSLKPGELFF
TRBJ1-1 TRBD1 TRBV18 . TGTGCCAGCTCACCAAAATTACAGGGGGCGGCTTTCTTT CASSPKLQGAAFF
TRBJ1-5 TRBD1 TRBV6-5 . TGTGCCAGCAGTAGTACGACAGGGGGTTGGCAGCCCCAGCATTTT CASSSTTGGWQPQHF
TRBJ2-5 TRBD2 TRBV5-1 . TGCGCCAGCAGCCTCCCCGGAGCGGGGGGACAAGAGACCCAGTACTTC CASSLPGAGGQETQYF
TRBJ2-3 . TRBV9 . TGTGCCAGCAGCCACCTATCAAGCACAGATACGCAGTATTTT CASSHLSSTDTQYF
TRBJ1-1 . TRBV5-1 once TGCGCCAGCAGCTTGACAGTGGTGAACACTGAAGCTTTCTTT CASSLTVVNTEAFF
TRBJ2-5 . TRBV7-8 . TGTGCCAGCACCCCGATTTGGGGCCAGGAGACCCAGTACTTC CASTPIWGQETQYF
TRBJ1-2 . TRBV6-5 few TGTGCCAGCAGTTACGATTCGACAGCCTATGGCTACACCTTC CASSYDSTAYGYTF
TRBJ1-6 TRBD1 TRBV29-1 . TGCAGCGTACGACAGGGGAACAATTCACCCCTCCACTTT CSVRQGNNSPLHF
TRBJ2-3 . TRBV19 once TGTGCCACTTCCTATGGGGGGAGCACAGATACGCAGTATTTT CATSYGGSTDTQYF
TRBJ2-7 TRBD2 TRBV7-8 . TGTGCCAGCAGCCCCCGACTAGCGGGGACTAGGTACGAGCAGTACTTC CASSPRLAGTRYEQYF
TRBJ1-4 TRBD1 TRBV4-3 once TGCGCCAGCAGCCAAGATTTTTTGCGAGGGGGCGCGGAAAAACTGTTTTTT CASSQDFLRGGAEKLFF
TRBJ1-6 . TRBV7-6 . TGTGCCAGCAGCCCCGGGGGTGTAGGTTCACCCCTCCACTTT CASSPGGVGSPLHF
TRBJ1-5 . TRBV5-1 . TGCGCCAGCAGCTTGGGTACGGAGAGCAATCAGCCCCAGCATTTT CASSLGTESNQPQHF
TRBJ1-2 . TRBV27 . TGTGCCAGCAGCCCGGGACTTCTATTAGGCCGTGGCTACACCTTC CASSPGLLLGRGYTF
TRBJ1-2 . TRBV11-2 . TGTGCCAGCAGCCCGCAGGGGAACTATGGCTACACCTTC CASSPQGNYGYTF
TRBJ2-3 . TRBV5-5 . TGTGCCAGCAGCCCTTACCCAGAAGGCACAGATACGCAGTATTTT CASSPYPEGTDTQYF
TRBJ2-7 . TRBV5-4 . TGTGCCAGCAGCCGAGACAGGATGGAGAGCAACGAGCAGTATTTC CASSRDRMESNEQYF
TRBJ2-7 TRBD2 TRBV6-1 few TGTGCCAGCAGTCCCCTCGGGGGGGGGCCCTACGAGCAGTACTTC CASSPLGGGPYEQYF
TRBJ2-2 TRBD2 TRBV4-1 . TGCGCCAGCAGCCACGAGTCTAAGCGGGGGGGCCGGCGGGAGCTGTTTTTT CASSHESKRGGRRELFF
TRBJ1-5 TRBD1 TRBV30 . TGTGCCTGGATTCATCCGGGACAGGAGAATCAGCCCCAGCATTTT CAWIHPGQENQPQHF
TRBJ2-7 TRBD2 TRBV5-6 . TGTGCCAGCAGCCACCGGGAGGGTACCTACGAGCAGTACTTC CASSHREGTYEQYF
TRBJ1-6 . TRBV6-1 . TGTGCCAGCGGGGGGGTCTCCTATAATTCACCCCTCCACTTT CASGGVSYNSPLHF
TRBJ1-2 . TRBV5-4 . TGTGCCAGCAGCTTGGGCGGGGTGGCCGGTGGCTACACCTTC CASSLGGVAGGYTF
TRBJ2-7 TRBD1 TRBV28 few TGTGCCAGCACCTCGGACAGGCGGAACTACGAGCAGTACTTC CASTSDRRNYEQYF
TRBJ2-1 . TRBV20-1 . TGCAGTGCGAGTGAATACAATGAGCAGTTCTTC CSASEYNEQFF
TRBJ1-4 . TRBV4-1 . TGCGCCAGCAGCCAAGATCCCCTAACAACTAATGAAAAACTGTTTTTT CASSQDPLTTNEKLFF
TRBJ1-2 TRBD1 TRBV4-3 . TGCGCCAGCAGCCAAGACCCCAGGGGGAGCTATGGCTACACCTTC CASSQDPRGSYGYTF
TRBJ1-5 . TRBV9 . TGTGCCAGCAGCGTAGACCGGGGTTTTGGGCAGCCCCAGCATTTT CASSVDRGFGQPQHF
TRBJ1-6 . TRBV7-3 . TGTGCCAGCAGTTCTCAGGGATCGGGTTCACCCCTCCACTTT CASSSQGSGSPLHF
TRBJ2-3 TRBD2 TRBV4-3 . TGCGCCAGCAGCCAAGTTTTTTATTCGGGGGGGGTAGATACGCAGTATTTT CASSQVFYSGGVDTQYF